These 8 T cell receptor beta chains were all obtained from the same sample, sequenced in a study of T cell repertoires in aging, cancer and after chemotherapy. TRB rearrangements spanning V, D and J were amplified using mixed TRB-A/B primers. Via MiXCR, TCRdb re-called the multiplex PCR reads, giving one row per CDR3 protein. The sample contains 9,300 or so distinct CDR3 sequences, about a quarter of which appear only once. The template was genomic DNA from peripheral blood, not RNA. The sequencing input was blood. These TCRs come from a human donor with a blood cancer. The donor label of this sample is uncertain.

This clonotype was seen a few times. The chain carries TRBV19 and TRBJ1-5, with D perhaps matching TRBD1 (6 bases). This CDR3 comprises 15 residues. Trimming pared 8 bases from V and 0 bases from J, leaving 14 bases between. Germline-derived CDR1 and CDR2 are LNHDA and SQIVND (reference sequence). CDR3 amino acids: CASWEGGYSNQPQHF. Written as DNA, the CDR3 is TGTGCCAGTTGGGAGGGGGGGTATAGCAATCAGCCCCAGCATTTT.

With regard to this clonotype: The junction departs from germline at one end; a sequencing error may be responsible. This rearrangement joins TRBV7-6 to TRBJ2-7, with D possibly being TRBD1 (6 bases). Germline CDR1 SGHVS, CDR2 FNYEAQ. This CDR3 has 17 amino acids. For the CDR3, the DNA is TGTGCCAGCAGCCTAGCTTCGGACAGTGGGTTTGATCACGAGCAGTACTTC. This encodes CASSLASDSGFDHEQYF.

Only a few counts were recorded for this clonotype. The chain links TRBV12-3 or TRBV12-4 to TRBJ1-5; 7 bases agree with TRBD1. Trimming removed 5 bases from V and 7 bases from J; junction bases left unmatched: 8. The CDR3 is 14 amino acids. The CDR3 DNA reads as TGTGCCAGCAGTCTTACAGGGGAGTCCCAGCCCCAGCATTTT. Amino acid sequence: CASSLTGESQPQHF.

By share, this clonotype counts as medium-sized. The CDR3 is CASSLGAGTKYNEQFF. CDR3 bases: TGTGCCAGCAGTTTAGGAGCCGGGACAAAGTACAATGAGCAGTTCTTC. V usage is TRBV27 and J usage is TRBJ2-1; D is possibly TRBD1 (6 bases). Trimming pared 2 bases from V and 4 bases from J, leaving 15 bases between. Looked up from germline, CDR1 is MNHEY and CDR2 is SMNVEV (reference sequence). CDR3 length: 16 residues.

This clonotype showed up just a few times. The rearrangement uses TRBV12-3 or TRBV12-4 and TRBJ2-7; D is perhaps TRBD2 (5 bases). Trimming cost V 3 bases and J 3 bases, with 6 bases left between them. CDR3 size: 12 residues. CDR3 nucleotides: TGTGCCAGCAGTTTTGGAGGCTACGAGCAGTACTTC. Translated, it gives CASSFGGYEQYF.

This clonotype rates as medium-sized. The J gene is TRBJ1-2, the V gene TRBV7-9, with 8 nucleotides matching TRBD1. With 5 bases clipped from V and 2 bases from J, the junction kept 13 bases outside the gene matches. In germline, CDR1 is SEHNR, CDR2 FQNEAQ (reference sequence). The CDR3 length is 17 residues. CDR3 coding DNA: TGTGCCAGCAGCCTACGGACAGGGAAGATTAGGAACTATGGCTACACCTTC. This encodes CASSLRTGKIRNYGYTF.

This clonotype is medium-sized by share. The chain combines TRBV29-1 with TRBJ2-7; D remains ambiguous. The V gene lost 4 bases and the J gene lost 0 bases, with 7 bases spanning the gap. In germline, CDR1 is SQVTM, CDR2 ANQGSEA. The CDR3 runs to 12 residues. DNA for the CDR3: TGCAGCGTTGTACAGAGCTCCTACGAGCAGTACTTC. Residues: CSVVQSSYEQYF.

This clonotype is deemed medium-sized. The chain carries TRBV13 and TRBJ2-1, with 7 nucleotides matching TRBD2. With 5 bases clipped from V and 6 bases from J, the junction kept 4 bases outside the gene matches. Germline CDR1 is PRHDT and CDR2 is FYEKMQ (reference sequence). This CDR3 has 13 amino acids. The DNA of the CDR3 is TGTGCCAGCAGCACCGGACTAGGCAATGAGCAGTTCTTC. It yields the protein CASSTGLGNEQFF.